This T cell receptor beta chain was found in a study of CD8 T cells in ankylosing spondylitis. General study findings and limits: In ankylosing spondylitis blood, a motif of seven to nine highly homologous TCR beta variants appeared characteristic.

This CDR3 has 16 amino acids. Per the germline V gene, CDR1 is SGHTA and CDR2 is FQGNSA. Trimming at V came to 1 base and at J to 6 bases, leaving 7 bases not matched to a gene. Scientists made TCR beta libraries using quantitative 5'-RACE with molecular barcodes. In TCRdb, the 5' RACE reads were re-called with MiXCR into one record per CDR3 protein. The sample lists roughly 150,000 distinct CDR3 sequences, around a third seen once, with 4.5% to 6% in the top ten. This clonotype has ten or more counts. Its matching antigen is unknown. Sequenced input: synovial fluid, either unsorted or a sorted T cell fraction (not recorded which). The V gene is TRBV7-2, the J gene TRBJ1-5, with 9 bases identical to TRBD1. The TCR originated in a male donor with ankylosing spondylitis. DNA of the CDR3: TGTGCCAGCAGCTTAGATGGGACAGGGAGAAGTCAGCCCCAGCATTTT. It encodes CASSLDGTGRSQPQHF.